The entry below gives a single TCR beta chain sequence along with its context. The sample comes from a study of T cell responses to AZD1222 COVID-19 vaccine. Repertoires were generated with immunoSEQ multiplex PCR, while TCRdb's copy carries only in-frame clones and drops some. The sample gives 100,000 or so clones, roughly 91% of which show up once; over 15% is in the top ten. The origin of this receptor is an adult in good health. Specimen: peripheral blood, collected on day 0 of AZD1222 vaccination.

CDR3 sequence (DNA): TGCGCCAGCAGCTTGGAGGGACAGGACTATGGCTACACCTTC. It is translated as CASSLEGQDYGYTF. This rearrangement joins TRBV5-1 to TRBJ1-2; 8 nucleotides line up with TRBD1. Germline trimming cut 0 bases from V and 3 bases from J; bases unmatched to any gene: 1. The CDR3 consists of 14 residues. Per germline, CDR1 SGHRS and CDR2 YFSETQ.